The 7 T cell receptor beta chains below all came from one sample that was sequenced in a study of T cell changes during pregnancy in multiple sclerosis. Sequencing was performed with immunoSEQ multiplex PCR; in TCRdb, only in-frame clones are kept and a portion is missing. The sample has tens of thousands of clones, roughly nine tenths seen once; the top ten hold 1.5% to 2%. The specimen was peripheral blood, collected after pregnancy. Receptors were obtained from a female donor in good health, enrolled as a control in a pregnancy study.

The J gene is TRBJ1-1, the V gene TRBV7-2; 8 bases align to TRBD1. The junction had 6 bases not matched to a gene; V was cut back by 1 base and J by 8 bases. The CDR3 is 14 amino acids. The germline V gene encodes CDR1 SGHTA and CDR2 FQGNSA. CDR3 residues: CASSLESDRGEAFF. The CDR3 coding sequence is TGTGCCAGCAGCTTAGAGTCAGACAGGGGCGAAGCTTTCTTT. Combining the CDR3 with reference TRBV7-2 and TRBJ1-1 gives the whole variable domain GAGVSQSPSNKVTEKGKDVELRCDPISGHTALYWYRQSLGQGLEFLIYFQGNSAPDKSGLPSDRFSAERTGGSVSTLTIQRTQQEDSAVYLCASSLESDRGEAFFGQGTRLTVV.

The rearrangement uses TRBV6-5 and TRBJ1-5; D may be TRBD1 (6 bases). CDR1 and CDR2 from the germline V gene are MNHEY and SVGAGI. With 4 bases removed from V and 6 bases from J, the gap between germline ends came to 13 bases. The CDR3 length is 14 residues. CDR3 in DNA: TGTGCCAGCAGTTTAACCCGGACAGTTCAGCCCCAGCATTTT. Encoded protein: CASSLTRTVQPQHF.

This sequence joins TRBV5-1 and TRBJ1-1, with 8 positions matching TRBD1. Germline loops: CDR1 SGHRS, CDR2 YFSETQ. The length of the CDR3 is 19 residues. J was trimmed by 0 bases and V by 2 bases; bases with no gene match: 15. The CDR3 bases are TGCGCCAGCAGCTTAACCGGGACAGGAACACTAGTGGTGAACACTGAAGCTTTCTTT. It specifies CASSLTGTGTLVVNTEAFF.

The V call is TRBV9, the J call TRBJ1-2, with 10 bases lining up with TRBD1. Germline V gives CDR1 SGDLS, CDR2 YYNGEE. V shed 3 bases and J 4 bases; nucleotides not matched to a gene: 12. There are 17 residues in the CDR3. The CDR3 DNA is TGTGCCAGCAGCGGTCCGGGACAGGGGACCTTTGGCTATGGCTACACCTTC. Its translation: CASSGPGQGTFGYGYTF. Looking up the rest from reference TRBV9 and TRBJ1-2 gives the full variable domain: DSGVTQTPKHLITATGQRVTLRCSPRSGDLSVYWYQQSLDQGLQFLIQYYNGEERAKGNILERFSAQQFPDLHSELNLSSLELGDSALYFCASSGPGQGTFGYGYTFGSGTRLTVV.

The rearrangement joins TRBV7-2 to TRBJ1-1; D not resolved. Trimming removed 3 bases at V and 0 bases at J, with 11 bases between. Looked up from germline, CDR1 is SGHTA and CDR2 is FQGNSA. There are 15 residues in the CDR3. The CDR3: CASSFLGGVNTEAFF. CDR3 nucleotide sequence: TGTGCCAGCAGCTTTCTCGGCGGGGTGAACACTGAAGCTTTCTTT.

CDR3 in amino acids: CASSPGQPRDIQYF. The CDR3 DNA reads as TGTGCCAGCTCACCGGGACAGCCACGGGACATTCAGTACTTC. The rearrangement uses TRBV18 and TRBJ2-4; 7 nucleotides align to TRBD1. This CDR3 has 14 residues. Germline-derived CDR1 and CDR2 are KGHSH and LQKENI. J lost 8 bases, V lost 3 bases, and 7 bases had no gene match. Full variable domain (missing parts from reference TRBV18 and TRBJ2-4): NAGVMQNPRHLVRRRGQEARLRCSPMKGHSHVYWYRQLPEEGLKFMVYLQKENIIDESGMPKERFSAEFPKEGPSILRIQQVVRGDSAAYFCASSPGQPRDIQYFGAGTRLSVL.

The CDR3 region is CASSLTTPGGETQYF. The CDR3 DNA sequence: TGCGCCAGCAGCTTGACGACACCGGGGGGTGAGACCCAGTACTTC. The rearrangement links TRBV5-1 to TRBJ2-5; 7 nucleotides match TRBD2. The trim removed 1 base at V and 5 bases at J, leaving 8 bases unmatched. Per the germline V gene, CDR1 is SGHRS and CDR2 is YFSETQ. The CDR3 consists of 15 residues. The variable domain in full, with the rest retrieved from reference TRBV5-1 and TRBJ2-5, is KAGVTQTPRYLIKTRGQQVTLSCSPISGHRSVSWYQQTPGQGLQFLFEYFSETQRNKGNFPGRFSGRQFSNSRSEMNVSTLELGDSALYLCASSLTTPGGETQYFGPGTRLLVL.